This TCR beta chain was found in a study of blood T cell repertoires in COVID-19. Study summary: Researchers got acute and convalescent COVID-19 samples from the United States, Italy and Spain. T cells, B-cell-depleted T cells, or PBMCs supplied cDNA or gDNA.

Germline values: CDR1 MDHEN, CDR2 SYDVKM. This CDR3 has 15 amino acids. Trimming took 6 bases from V and 4 from J; bases not matched to a gene: 11. Enrolment of Seattle patients took place during active infection, and they were followed longitudinally. To note about this clone: In the same sample, other DNA sequences code for this CDR3.

Data came from immunoSEQ multiplex PCR; TCRdb stores just in-frame clones and leaves some out. The profile covers fewer than 250,000 clones, with around 88% appearing a single time and roughly 5.2% taken by the ten largest. The specimen was peripheral blood. V is TRBV28 and J is TRBJ1-2; 7 bases fit TRBD1. The TCR sequence derives from a woman aged 80 or over with COVID-19, enrolled during active disease. In nucleotides, the CDR3 is TGTGCCAGCAGCCTCAGGGACAGAAGATCCTATGGCTACACCTTC. This encodes CASSLRDRRSYGYTF.